Below, one T cell receptor beta chain is given with its context. In the original processing: Nucleated cell number was recorded as an estimate derived from reference gene primer amplification. TCRdb's table, derived via immunoSEQ multiplex PCR, lists solely in-frame clones and lacks some. The V and J calls and clone size were taken over from that table, and D and trimming were inferred from the DNA. The sample has over 200,000 clones; 88% are singletons. This sample was included in a study of blood T cell repertoires in COVID-19. Study-wide background: Nucleic acid was either cDNA or gDNA, and it came from T cells, B-cell-depleted T cells, or PBMCs.

V dropped 3 bases and J dropped 7; count of bases not matched to a gene: 5. CDR1 and CDR2 (germline): SGHRS, YFSETQ. The CDR3 is made up of 15 amino acids. Assignments of participants to cohorts depended upon their own reported clinical history. What was sequenced was PBMCs or T cells enriched from blood (not recorded which). V and J are TRBV5-1 and TRBJ2-1; 12 bases map to TRBD1. The sequence was obtained from a woman under 40 who had been exposed to COVID-19. Written as DNA, the CDR3 is TGCGCCAGCAGCTCCGGGACAGGGGGCAGGAATGAGCAGTTCTTC. Translating it yields CASSSGTGGRNEQFF.